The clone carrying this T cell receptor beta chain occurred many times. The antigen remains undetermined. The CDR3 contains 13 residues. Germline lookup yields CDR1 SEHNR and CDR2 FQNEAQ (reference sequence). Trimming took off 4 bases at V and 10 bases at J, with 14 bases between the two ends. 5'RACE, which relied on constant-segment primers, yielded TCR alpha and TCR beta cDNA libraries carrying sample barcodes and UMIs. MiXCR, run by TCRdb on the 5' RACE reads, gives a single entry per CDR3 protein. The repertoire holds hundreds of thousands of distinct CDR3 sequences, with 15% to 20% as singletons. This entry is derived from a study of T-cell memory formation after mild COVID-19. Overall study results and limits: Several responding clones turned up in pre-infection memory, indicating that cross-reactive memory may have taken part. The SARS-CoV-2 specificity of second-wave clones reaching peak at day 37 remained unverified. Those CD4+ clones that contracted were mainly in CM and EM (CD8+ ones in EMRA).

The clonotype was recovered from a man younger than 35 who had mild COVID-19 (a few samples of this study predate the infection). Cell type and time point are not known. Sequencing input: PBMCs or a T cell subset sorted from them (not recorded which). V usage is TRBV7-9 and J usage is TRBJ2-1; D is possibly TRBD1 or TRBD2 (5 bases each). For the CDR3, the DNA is TGTGCCAGCAGCTACGCCGGGGACCCCGAGCAGTTCTTC. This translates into CASSYAGDPEQFF.